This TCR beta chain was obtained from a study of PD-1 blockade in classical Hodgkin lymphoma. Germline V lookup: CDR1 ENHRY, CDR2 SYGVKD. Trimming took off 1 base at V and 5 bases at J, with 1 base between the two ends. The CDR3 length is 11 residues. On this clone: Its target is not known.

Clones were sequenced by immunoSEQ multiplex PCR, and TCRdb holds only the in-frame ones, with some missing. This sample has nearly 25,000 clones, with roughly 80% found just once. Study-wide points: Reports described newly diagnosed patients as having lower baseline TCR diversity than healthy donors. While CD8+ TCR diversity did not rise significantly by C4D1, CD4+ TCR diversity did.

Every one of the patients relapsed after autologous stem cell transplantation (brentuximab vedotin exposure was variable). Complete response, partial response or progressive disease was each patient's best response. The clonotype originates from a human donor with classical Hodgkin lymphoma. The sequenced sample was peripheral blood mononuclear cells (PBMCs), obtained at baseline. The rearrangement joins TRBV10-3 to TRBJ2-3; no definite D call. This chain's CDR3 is CAISELDTQYF. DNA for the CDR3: TGTGCCATCAGTGAGTTAGATACGCAGTATTTT.